The rows below give T cell receptor beta chains drawn from one sample of a study of CD8 T cells in Susac syndrome. TCRdb re-called the immunoSEQ multiplex PCR reads with MiXCR, one entry per CDR3 protein. Of approximately 100,000 distinct CDR3 sequences listed, over 90% were seen once; the top ten hold about 0.15%. Sequencing input: CD4+ T cells from PBMCs. The receptors were gathered from a human donor in good health. Both conserved end residues are part of each CDR3. Rows may omit the clone size; those that give it use once, few, many or a size class.

>TRBV29-1|TRBJ2-7|.
CSVEGRTSGRAYEQYF
>TRBV5-4|TRBJ2-1|.
CASSLVSSGGDGEQFF
>TRBV5-4|TRBJ2-5|.
CASSLPGTSGSGGETQYF
>TRBV19|TRBJ1-2|once
CASSPERGVIYGYTF
>TRBV19|TRBJ1-5|.
CASSTISGGNQPQHF
>TRBV29-1|TRBJ2-5|.
CSVAGEGRPQETQYF
>TRBV29-1|TRBJ1-2|.
CSVYPSGTAGEGYTF
>TRBV29-1|TRBJ1-5|.
CSVGDIYSNQPQHF
>TRBV2|TRBJ2-1|.
CASILSGSSYNEQFF
>TRBV4-1|TRBJ2-3|.
CASSQDDTDTQYF
>TRBV18|TRBJ2-5|.
CASSPGQGAIVETQYF